Below, 32 T cell receptor beta chains from the same sample are listed, as sequenced in a study of blood T cell repertoires in COVID-19. The protocol was immunoSEQ multiplex PCR, while the TCRdb copy is restricted to in-frame clones and leaves out a portion. The sample carries 200,000 to 250,000 clones, more than 65% recorded once. The sequenced sample was peripheral blood. These receptors were obtained from a woman aged 40-49 years with active or convalescent COVID-19.

This sequence joins TRBV9 and TRBJ2-1; the D gene is possibly TRBD2 (5 bases). CDR1 and CDR2 (germline): SGDLS, YYNGEE. This CDR3 comprises 14 residues. The ends were cut back, 4 bases at V and 8 bases at J, with 16 bases in the middle. The CDR3 bases are TGTGCCAGCAGCCCCGTTCCGGGGAGCCATGAGCAGTTCTTC. Residues: CASSPVPGSHEQFF.

The chain has TRBV10-1 and TRBJ1-1, with D possibly matching TRBD1 (5 bases). Trimming shortened V by 6 bases and J by 5 bases, and 19 bases separated the two germline ends. This CDR3 is built from 15 residues. Germline values: CDR1 WNHNN, CDR2 SYGVQD (reference sequence). CDR3 bases: TGCGCCAGCAGCCATCGGGGGGATCCGAAAACTGAAGCTTTCTTT. Protein sequence: CASSHRGDPKTEAFF.

The J gene is TRBJ1-4, the V gene TRBV28, with D perhaps matching TRBD1 (5 bases). CDR1 is MDHEN, CDR2 SYDVKM, per germline. The CDR3 covers 15 residues. The germline V and J ends were trimmed by 6 bases and 8 bases, with 19 bases remaining between them. CDR3 loop: CASSSPGSQGEKLFF. DNA for the CDR3: TGTGCCAGCAGCTCGCCAGGAAGCCAGGGAGAAAAACTGTTTTTT.

The chain uses TRBV5-4 and TRBJ1-1; 10 bases agree with TRBD1. This CDR3 region has 15 residues. The germline CDR1 and CDR2 sequences are SGHNT and YYREEE (reference sequence). V was clipped by 0 bases and J by 2 bases; unmatched bases: 1. The CDR3 region has the DNA TGTGCCAGCAGCTTGGGACAGGGGGCAAACACTGAAGCTTTCTTT. This encodes CASSLGQGANTEAFF.

The chain is built from TRBV6-4 and TRBJ1-2, with D tentatively TRBD1 (5 bases). In germline, CDR1 is MRHNA, CDR2 SNTAGT. CDR3 size: 16 residues. Trimming left V 4 bases short and J 0 bases short, with 15 bases between. Here the CDR3 reads CASSALGGSANYGYTF. DNA of the CDR3: TGTGCCAGCAGTGCACTTGGGGGGTCAGCTAACTATGGCTACACCTTC.

The V gene is TRBV5-4, the J gene TRBJ2-1; 11 bases fit TRBD2. Germline V gives CDR1 SGHNT, CDR2 YYREEE (reference sequence). After removal of 5 bases from V and 7 bases from J, the junction contained 14 bases not matched to a gene. The CDR3 length is 17 residues. For the CDR3, the DNA is TGTGCCAGCAGGGCCCGGGGTAGCGGGGGGGCCGCGAATGAGCAGTTCTTC. Its translation is CASRARGSGGAANEQFF. Full variable domain (missing parts from reference TRBV5-4 and TRBJ2-1): ETGVTQSPTHLIKTRGQQVTLRCSSQSGHNTVSWYQQALGQGPQFIFQYYREEENGRGNFPPRFSGLQFPNYSSELNVNALELDDSALYLCASRARGSGGAANEQFFGPGTRLTVL.

This chain links TRBV6-5 with TRBJ1-4; a weak D match, TRBD1 (6 bases). The germline CDR1 and CDR2 sequences are MNHEY and SVGAGI. The CDR3 sequence is 14 residues long. With 7 bases removed from V and 4 bases from J, the gap between germline ends came to 13 bases. The CDR3 protein is CASTLGQSNEKLFF. In nucleotides, the CDR3 is TGTGCCAGCACTTTGGGACAAAGTAATGAAAAACTGTTTTTT.

This clone occurred once. V gene TRBV9 combines with J gene TRBJ2-2; no firm D call. Germline V gene sequence: CDR1 SGDLS, CDR2 YYNGEE. The V and J ends lost 1 base and 3 bases respectively, with 4 bases between them. The CDR3 covers 13 residues. The CDR3 protein is CASSVLDTGELFF. The CDR3, as DNA: TGTGCCAGCAGCGTATTAGACACCGGGGAGCTGTTTTTT.

Here the CDR3 reads CASVPDYNEQFF. In DNA form, the CDR3 reads TGTGCCAGCGTACCAGACTACAATGAGCAGTTCTTC. The V call is TRBV6-5, the J call TRBJ2-1; D gene uncertain. V was shortened by 8 bases and J by 3 bases, with 8 bases between the two germline ends. CDR3 size: 12 residues. Germline-derived CDR1 and CDR2 are MNHEY and SVGAGI.

The chain joins TRBV6-6 to TRBJ1-2, with 7 bases matching TRBD1. This CDR3 is built from 14 residues. Trimming cost V 2 bases and J 2 bases; bases outside gene matches: 2. Germline CDR1 and CDR2: MNHNY and SVGAGI (reference sequence). The CDR3 is CASSYRQGNYGYTF. The CDR3 nucleotides read TGTGCCAGCAGTTACCGACAGGGCAACTATGGCTACACCTTC.

The chain is built from TRBV20-1 and TRBJ2-5; TRBD2 aligns across 7 bases. Per the germline V gene, CDR1 is DFQATT and CDR2 is SNEGSKA (reference sequence). The V segment lost 3 bases and the J segment 3 bases; nucleotides outside the gene matches: 4. CDR3 length: 13 amino acids. DNA for the CDR3: TGCAGTGCTAGTGGCGGGGGAAAAGAGACCCAGTACTTC. Translation: CSASGGGKETQYF.

The chain employs TRBV25-1 and TRBJ1-6; 7 bases are shared with TRBD1. Germline V lookup: CDR1 MGHDK, CDR2 SYGVNS. Trimming cost V 4 bases and J 6 bases; bases outside gene matches: 3. CDR3 length: 14 amino acids. CDR3 loop: CASSGGQSNSPLHF. In DNA form, the CDR3 reads TGTGCCAGCAGTGGGGGACAGAGTAATTCACCCCTCCACTTT.

The chain joins TRBV9 to TRBJ2-1, with 11 bases matching TRBD2. V shed 0 bases, J shed 0 bases, and the junction held 11 bases outside the gene matches. Germline V lookup: CDR1 SGDLS, CDR2 YYNGEE. The CDR3 totals 20 residues. This chain's CDR3 is CASSVVQGTSGPNSYNEQFF. In DNA, the CDR3 is TGTGCCAGCAGCGTAGTGCAAGGGACTAGCGGACCAAACTCCTACAATGAGCAGTTCTTC.

The chain carries TRBV5-4 and TRBJ2-1; D is perhaps TRBD1 (6 bases). V shed 0 bases and J shed 8 bases, with 12 bases lying between them. Per the germline V gene, CDR1 is SGHNT and CDR2 is YYREEE (reference sequence). The CDR3 has 14 amino acids. The CDR3: CASSLDPGADEQFF. For the CDR3, the DNA is TGTGCCAGCAGCTTGGATCCAGGGGCGGATGAGCAGTTCTTC. Full variable domain (missing parts from reference TRBV5-4 and TRBJ2-1): ETGVTQSPTHLIKTRGQQVTLRCSSQSGHNTVSWYQQALGQGPQFIFQYYREEENGRGNFPPRFSGLQFPNYSSELNVNALELDDSALYLCASSLDPGADEQFFGPGTRLTVL.

V usage is TRBV29-1 and J usage is TRBJ1-1; no clear D gene. CDR1 SQVTM and CDR2 ANQGSEA come from the germline V gene. Trimming took off 5 bases at V and 3 bases at J, with 7 bases between the two ends. This CDR3 has 11 residues. In nucleotides, the CDR3 is TGCAGCGTTTTCGGGTACACTGAAGCTTTCTTT. It is translated as CSVFGYTEAFF.

This rearrangement joins TRBV12-3 or TRBV12-4 to TRBJ1-5; D gene uncertain. Trimming took off 4 bases at V and 0 bases at J, with 4 bases between the two ends. There are 13 residues in the CDR3. The CDR3, as DNA: TGTGCCAGCAGTTCGAGTAGCAATCAGCCCCAGCATTTT. It translates to CASSSSSNQPQHF.

The rearrangement links TRBV7-3 to TRBJ1-1, with 8 bases aligning to TRBD1. This CDR3 is built from 16 residues. Germline V gene lookup returns CDR1 SGHTA and CDR2 FQGTGA. V lost 5 bases and J lost 7; bases outside the gene matches: 15. The chain's CDR3 is CASSRRAGGATGEAFF. The CDR3 DNA reads as TGTGCCAGCAGCAGACGAGCAGGGGGCGCAACCGGTGAAGCTTTCTTT.

The rearrangement joins TRBV9 to TRBJ2-1, with TRBD2 matching 8 bases. The V gene end was trimmed by 4 bases and the J gene end by 6 bases; junction bases not matched to a gene: 6. The length of the CDR3 is 14 residues. The germline V gene encodes CDR1 SGDLS and CDR2 YYNGEE. In DNA, the CDR3 is TGTGCCAGCAGCTCCAGCGGGGGTAGCAATGAGCAGTTCTTC. Translating it yields CASSSSGGSNEQFF.

The rearrangement links TRBV27 to TRBJ2-2; 7 nucleotides line up with TRBD1. Germline V gene lookup returns CDR1 MNHEY and CDR2 SMNVEV (reference sequence). Trimming cost V 3 bases and J 6 bases; bases outside gene matches: 4. CDR3 length equals 14 residues. The CDR3 nucleotides read TGTGCCAGCAGTTTCGGGACAGTACCCGGGGAGCTGTTTTTT. Translated, it gives CASSFGTVPGELFF.

The chain links TRBV13 to TRBJ1-1; 7 nucleotides match TRBD1. Germline loops: CDR1 PRHDT, CDR2 FYEKMQ (reference sequence). CDR3 size: 17 residues. The V gene end was trimmed by 3 bases and the J gene end by 1 base; junction bases not matched to a gene: 11. CDR3 sequence (DNA): TGTGCCAGCAGCTTGACAGGGCTTATTCTGAGGAACACTGAAGCTTTCTTT. Its protein product is CASSLTGLILRNTEAFF.

The V gene is TRBV5-1, the J gene TRBJ1-1; a weak D match, TRBD1 (5 bases). Germline V lookup: CDR1 SGHRS, CDR2 YFSETQ. V lost 4 bases, J lost 7 bases, and 14 bases lay in between. CDR3 length: 13 residues. CDR3 residues: CASSTGGSGEAFF. The CDR3 DNA sequence: TGCGCCAGCAGCACGGGGGGTTCCGGTGAAGCTTTCTTT. Full variable domain (missing parts from reference TRBV5-1 and TRBJ1-1): KAGVTQTPRYLIKTRGQQVTLSCSPISGHRSVSWYQQTPGQGLQFLFEYFSETQRNKGNFPGRFSGRQFSNSRSEMNVSTLELGDSALYLCASSTGGSGEAFFGQGTRLTVV.

The CDR3 DNA is TGTGCCAGCAGCGCAGGGTTCCCAACTAATGAAAAACTGTTTTTT. Translating it yields CASSAGFPTNEKLFF. This chain joins TRBV5-8 and TRBJ1-4, with a tentative D call TRBD1 (5 bases). Trimming left V 4 bases short and J 0 bases short, with 10 bases between. The CDR3 covers 15 residues. Germline values: CDR1 SGHTS, CDR2 YDEGEE.

The genes are TRBV24-1 and TRBJ2-3, with D perhaps matching TRBD1 (6 bases). The ends were cut back, 4 bases at V and 4 bases at J, with 17 bases in the middle. CDR3 length: 16 amino acids. Germline lookup yields CDR1 KGHDR and CDR2 SFDVKD. Written as DNA, the CDR3 is TGTGCCACCAGTGAGCCCGGGACACTAAAATCAGATACGCAGTATTTT. Its protein product is CATSEPGTLKSDTQYF.

The chain links TRBV7-3 to TRBJ1-2, with a weak D call TRBD1 (5 bases). The germline V gene encodes CDR1 SGHTA and CDR2 FQGTGA. Trimming shortened V by 4 bases and J by 4 bases, and 13 bases separated the two germline ends. The CDR3 loop spans 14 amino acids. CDR3 region: CASSWGTDSYGYTF. CDR3 nucleotide sequence: TGTGCCAGCAGCTGGGGCACAGACAGCTATGGCTACACCTTC. The full variable domain, in which reference TRBV7-3 and TRBJ1-2 provide the parts outside the CDR3, is GAGVSQTPSNKVTEKGKYVELRCDPISGHTALYWYRQSLGQGPEFLIYFQGTGAADDSGLPNDRFFAVRPEGSVSTLKIQRTERGDSAVYLCASSWGTDSYGYTFGSGTRLTVV.

V usage is TRBV5-1 and J usage is TRBJ1-2; D is undetermined. V lost 0 bases and J lost 3, with 18 bases in between. The germline gives CDR1 SGHRS, CDR2 YFSETQ. The CDR3 length is 17 residues. The CDR3 bases are TGCGCCAGCAGCTTGGCCCGGTATAAGGCGGATGACTATGGCTACACCTTC. Translation gives CASSLARYKADDYGYTF.

The J gene is TRBJ2-1, the V gene TRBV4-2; TRBD2 agrees at 9 bases. The V gene end was trimmed by 3 bases and the J gene end by 0 bases; junction bases not matched to a gene: 6. Germline V gene lookup returns CDR1 LGHNA and CDR2 YNFKEQ. This CDR3 region has 17 residues. The CDR3 DNA follows: TGTGCCAGCAGCCAGGGTAGCGGGGGCCCCTCCTACAATGAGCAGTTCTTC. It codes for CASSQGSGGPSYNEQFF.

This clone was seen more than once but under ten times. The chain combines TRBV12-3 or TRBV12-4 with TRBJ2-1; possible D gene TRBD2, 6 bases. The CDR3 runs to 11 residues. The germline V and J ends were trimmed by 3 bases and 12 bases, with 9 bases remaining between them. Here the CDR3 reads CASSFQGGQFF. The CDR3 DNA reads TGTGCCAGCAGTTTTCAGGGAGGGCAGTTCTTC.

This chain joins TRBV13 and TRBJ1-2; D is unresolved. CDR1 and CDR2 from the germline V gene are PRHDT and FYEKMQ (reference sequence). The CDR3 spans 14 residues. Trimming shortened V by 2 bases and J by 4 bases, and 11 bases separated the two germline ends. CDR3: CASSLPGGFYGYTF. CDR3 nucleotide sequence: TGTGCCAGCAGCTTACCCGGCGGGTTCTATGGCTACACCTTC.

This clone was seen a handful of times. The chain has TRBV7-2 and TRBJ2-2; 7 bases agree with TRBD2. In germline, CDR1 is SGHTA, CDR2 FQGNSA. The CDR3 runs to 16 residues. V dropped 0 bases and J dropped 4; count of bases not matched to a gene: 5. This CDR3 is CASSLAGLLPTGELFF. As DNA, the CDR3 is TGTGCCAGCAGCTTAGCGGGACTACTACCCACCGGGGAGCTGTTTTTT.

The chain uses TRBV7-7 and TRBJ1-3; 7 nucleotides line up with TRBD1. V trimming: 5 bases; J trimming: 2 bases; junction bases outside the gene matches: 3. The CDR3 is made up of 14 amino acids. Germline values: CDR1 SSHAT, CDR2 FNYEAQ (reference sequence). DNA of the CDR3: TGTGCCAGCAGCCCCGGGACAGCTGGAAACACCATATATTTT. This codes for CASSPGTAGNTIYF. The full variable domain, completed using reference TRBV7-7 and TRBJ1-3, is GAGVSQSPRYKVTKRGQDVTLRCDPISSHATLYWYQQALGQGPEFLTYFNYEAQPDKSGLPSDRFSAERPEGSISTLTIQRTEQRDSAMYRCASSPGTAGNTIYFGEGSWLTVV.

The V gene is TRBV3-1 (or the pseudogene TRBV3-2), the J gene TRBJ1-2, with 8 bases identical to TRBD1. The CDR3 is made up of 16 amino acids. V lost 1 base, J lost 3 bases, and 7 bases stayed unmatched. CDR1 and CDR2 from the germline V gene are LGHDT and YNNKEL (reference sequence). CDR3 region: CASSQGYDRGYYGYTF. DNA of the CDR3: TGTGCCAGCAGCCAAGGATACGACAGGGGCTACTATGGCTACACCTTC.

The chain couples TRBV28 to TRBJ1-5; D gene uncertain. CDR3 size: 12 residues. Germline loops: CDR1 MDHEN, CDR2 SYDVKM. V lost 8 bases to trimming and J lost 5 bases, with 10 bases between them. CDR3 residues: CASWSEYQPQHF. The CDR3 coding sequence is TGTGCCAGCTGGAGTGAGTATCAGCCCCAGCATTTT. Together with reference TRBV28 and TRBJ1-5, the CDR3 gives the full variable domain: DVKVTQSSRYLVKRTGEKVFLECVQDMDHENMFWYRQDPGLGLRLIYFSYDVKMKEKGDIPEGYSVSREKKERFSLILESASTNQTSMYLCASWSEYQPQHFGDGTRLSIL.